The 9 T cell receptor beta chains below come from one sample, sequenced in a study of breast tumors, draining lymph nodes, adjacent tissues. The lymph nodes were axillary draining lymph nodes from breast cancer patients. TCRdb re-called the multiplex PCR reads through MiXCR, storing one row per CDR3 protein. Among over 150,000 distinct CDR3 sequences listed, 30% to 35% were seen once. The sample was axillary lymph node tissue. The source of these receptors is a female donor with breast cancer. Some clones in this sample may be carry-over from other donors' samples.

This clonotype was detected many times. This chain joins TRBV6-5 and TRBJ2-1; D is uncertain. Trimming took off 7 bases at V and 6 bases at J, with 16 bases between the two ends. This CDR3 has 14 amino acids. Germline CDR1 and CDR2: MNHEY and SVGAGI. The CDR3 DNA is TGTGCCAGCACCCCCCCCGCGAGGAGCAATGAGCAGTTCTTC. Translated, it gives CASTPPARSNEQFF.

A word on this clonotype: A much more abundant neighbour one base away suggests this may be a read error. The chain recombines TRBV11-2 with TRBJ2-2, with a possible D match to TRBD1 (5 bases). Germline V lookup: CDR1 SGHAT, CDR2 FQNNGV. V shed 1 base and J shed 8 bases, with 20 bases lying between them. The CDR3 has 17 amino acids. The CDR3 coding sequence is TGTGCCAGCAGCTTAGGGGCGGCTGCCCCAGGGTTGGGGGAGCTGTTTTTT. Its protein is CASSLGAAAPGLGELFF.

This clonotype was recorded many times. This chain uses TRBV9 with TRBJ1-2, with TRBD1 matching over 12 bases. The CDR3 has 15 amino acids. Unmatched junction bases numbered 5, after V lost 3 bases and J lost 5 bases. CDR1 and CDR2 (germline): SGDLS, YYNGEE. In nucleotides, the CDR3 is TGTGCCAGCAGCGGGGACAGGGGGCTTGGGTATGGCTACACCTTC. Its protein is CASSGDRGLGYGYTF.

This clonotype was picked up many times. The rearrangement uses TRBV12-3 or TRBV12-4 and TRBJ2-5, with a weak D call TRBD2 (7 bases). CDR3 length: 16 residues. Between the trimmed V and J ends, which lost 5 bases and 1 base, there was a span of 17 bases. This chain's CDR3 is CASSGGGAPFQETQYF. The CDR3, as DNA: TGTGCCAGCAGTGGGGGGGGGGCCCCGTTCCAAGAGACCCAGTACTTC.

The sample holds many counts of this clonotype. The CDR3 reads CSATYRTGPNQPQHF. The DNA of the CDR3 is TGCAGTGCTACCTACCGGACAGGGCCCAATCAGCCCCAGCATTTT. This chain joins TRBV20-1 and TRBJ1-5; 8 bases are a match to TRBD1. With 4 bases clipped from V and 3 bases from J, the junction kept 8 bases outside the gene matches. This CDR3 contains 15 residues. CDR1 is DFQATT, CDR2 SNEGSKA, per germline (reference sequence).

This clonotype was counted ten times or more. This CDR3 fails to terminate in the conserved phenylalanine or tryptophan, so it likely reflects a read error. The chain links TRBV7-8 to TRBJ1-6, with D perhaps TRBD1 (5 bases). The CDR3 loop spans 16 amino acids. Per germline, CDR1 SGHVS and CDR2 FQNEAQ. V lost 5 bases and J lost 5, with 16 bases in between. CDR3 nucleotide sequence: TGTGCCAGCAGCACCACCGGGGCAGAAAATAATTCACCCCTCCACTCT. This encodes CASSTTGAENNSPLHS.

Many counts were recorded for this clonotype. The genes are TRBV4-2 and TRBJ2-3; D call uncertain. Trimming took 0 bases from V and 2 from J, leaving 6 bases between them. The CDR3 runs to 14 residues. Germline-derived CDR1 and CDR2 are LGHNA and YNFKEQ. CDR3 residues: CASSQDPHTDTQYF. DNA for the CDR3: TGTGCCAGCAGCCAAGACCCCCACACAGATACGCAGTATTTT.

This clonotype was observed at least ten times. The chain links TRBV12-3 or TRBV12-4 to TRBJ1-6; TRBD1 is a possible D gene (6 bases). The CDR3 is made up of 14 amino acids. The ends were cut back, 3 bases at V and 10 bases at J, with 13 bases in the middle. The CDR3 DNA reads TGTGCCAGCAGTTTGGGGGGTACAGGGTCACCCCTCCACTTT. This encodes CASSLGGTGSPLHF.

The J gene is TRBJ2-5, the V gene TRBV20-1; 7 bases fit TRBD2. CDR3 length equals 18 residues. Germline CDR1 is DFQATT and CDR2 is SNEGSKA (reference sequence). Trimming at V came to 5 bases and at J to 2 bases, leaving 20 bases not matched to a gene. The CDR3 sequence: CSAPPRESGTYEQETQYF. For the CDR3, the DNA is TGCAGTGCTCCTCCTCGTGAGAGCGGGACCTACGAGCAAGAGACCCAGTACTTC.